The 32 T cell receptor beta chains listed next were all sequenced from one sample in a study of beta chain features in type 1 diabetes. Reverse transcribing all isolated RNA meant expressed TCRB transcripts were sequenced. Sequencing was performed with immunoSEQ multiplex PCR; in TCRdb, only in-frame clones are kept and a portion is missing. The table shows about 370,000 clones, with more than 13% occurring only once. Sequencing used naive CD4+ T cells from blood. The source of these receptors is a woman younger than 30 in good health.

The chain has TRBV5-1 and TRBJ2-3; 13 nucleotides agree with TRBD2. V lost 7 bases to trimming and J lost 4 bases; unmatched junction nucleotides: 3. This CDR3 region has 14 residues. The germline V gene encodes CDR1 SGHRS and CDR2 YFSETQ. The chain's CDR3 is CASGLAGAADTQYF. CDR3 nucleotide sequence: TGCGCCAGCGGACTAGCGGGAGCCGCAGATACGCAGTATTTT.

The chain recombines TRBV18 with TRBJ1-3; 7 nucleotides line up with TRBD1. The CDR3 is made up of 15 amino acids. Per germline, CDR1 KGHSH and CDR2 LQKENI. V trimming: 3 bases; J trimming: 4 bases; junction bases outside the gene matches: 6. The CDR3 loop reads CASSPTQGEGNTIYF. CDR3 DNA sequence: TGTGCCAGCTCACCTACTCAGGGGGAAGGAAACACCATATATTTT.

The chain joins TRBV7-2 to TRBJ2-7; 7 nucleotides align to TRBD1. CDR1 SGHTA and CDR2 FQGNSA come from the germline V gene. CDR3 length: 14 amino acids. V shed 7 bases and J 4 bases; nucleotides not matched to a gene: 10. Here the CDR3 DNA reads TGTGCCAGCATCCTCTCGACAGGGACGTACGAGCAGTACTTC. Amino acids: CASILSTGTYEQYF. The full variable domain, completed using reference TRBV7-2 and TRBJ2-7, is GAGVSQSPSNKVTEKGKDVELRCDPISGHTALYWYRQSLGQGLEFLIYFQGNSAPDKSGLPSDRFSAERTGGSVSTLTIQRTQQEDSAVYLCASILSTGTYEQYFGPGTRLTVT.

This clone was counted a few times. The chain joins TRBV7-3 to TRBJ2-5; D is possibly TRBD2 (5 bases). The germline gives CDR1 SGHTA, CDR2 FQGTGA. Trimming cost V 5 bases and J 2 bases, with 15 bases left between them. The CDR3 length is 15 residues. CDR3 bases: TGTGCCAGCAGCCCCTCCAGGTCGGGACAAGAGACCCAGTACTTC. It is translated as CASSPSRSGQETQYF.

This clone was counted only a few times. The chain uses TRBV5-8 and TRBJ2-5; a possible D gene is TRBD1 (6 bases). The V end was cut by 4 bases, the J end by 4 bases, with 17 bases between. The CDR3 loop spans 15 amino acids. Germline CDR1 and CDR2: SGHTS and YDEGEE. The CDR3 DNA reads as TGTGCCAGCAGCCCGGGCGACAGGCGGTTAGAGACCCAGTACTTC. It translates to CASSPGDRRLETQYF.

This clone was detected only a few times. The chain couples TRBV27 to TRBJ1-2; 7 nucleotides agree with TRBD1. CDR3 length: 15 amino acids. CDR1 and CDR2 from the germline V gene are MNHEY and SMNVEV (reference sequence). V lost 9 bases and J lost 4; bases outside the gene matches: 14. CDR3 DNA sequence: TGTGCCAGTAGGAGATGGGGACAGACCGGCTATGGCTACACCTTC. This sequence encodes CASRRWGQTGYGYTF.

V and J are TRBV2 and TRBJ1-1; no definite D call. Germline CDR1 SNHLY, CDR2 FYNNEI. This CDR3 has 13 amino acids. V dropped 5 bases and J dropped 6 bases, with 13 bases sitting between them. The CDR3 loop is CASSLRVSSEAFF. The CDR3 region has the DNA TGTGCCAGCAGTTTGAGGGTTTCATCTGAAGCTTTCTTT.

This clone was recorded a few times. CDR3 DNA: TGTGCCAGCAAGCGGGGAGGGCGCAATCAGCCCCAGCATTTT. Amino acid sequence: CASKRGGRNQPQHF. The J gene is TRBJ1-5, the V gene TRBV28; D is uncertain. V dropped 7 bases and J dropped 2 bases, with 12 bases sitting between them. Germline V gene sequence: CDR1 MDHEN, CDR2 SYDVKM. The CDR3 runs to 14 residues.

This chain joins TRBV20-1 and TRBJ2-5; unclear D gene. The length of the CDR3 is 10 residues. Germline CDR1 is DFQATT and CDR2 is SNEGSKA (reference sequence). V shed 8 bases and J shed 5 bases, with 9 bases lying between them. The CDR3 is CSFVRETQYF. The CDR3 DNA reads as TGCAGTTTTGTCCGGGAGACCCAGTACTTC.

This clone showed up just a few times. This chain joins TRBV5-1 and TRBJ2-5; 7 bases fit TRBD2. Germline V gene lookup returns CDR1 SGHRS and CDR2 YFSETQ. The CDR3 sequence is 15 residues long. V was pared by 1 base and J by 1 base, with 4 bases of the junction left unmatched. The CDR3 sequence: CASSLTGGPQETQYF. The CDR3 DNA follows: TGCGCCAGCAGCTTGACGGGAGGCCCCCAAGAGACCCAGTACTTC. Full variable domain (rest looked up from reference TRBV5-1 and TRBJ2-5): KAGVTQTPRYLIKTRGQQVTLSCSPISGHRSVSWYQQTPGQGLQFLFEYFSETQRNKGNFPGRFSGRQFSNSRSEMNVSTLELGDSALYLCASSLTGGPQETQYFGPGTRLLVL.

This clone was seen more than once but under ten times. J is TRBJ2-7 and V is TRBV21-1; the DNA was not used to check the table's D call, TRBD1. TRBV21-1 is a pseudogene locus. The CDR3 length is 16 residues. The CDR3 spells CASSKSGQGDINEQYF. The CDR3 DNA reads TGTGCCAGCAGCAAGTCCGGACAGGGAGATATCAACGAGCAGTACTTC.

This clone showed up just a few times. The chain is built from TRBV30 and TRBJ1-1; no definite D call. Germline V CDR1 and CDR2: GTSNPN, SVGIG (reference sequence). The CDR3 sequence is 15 residues long. V was cut by 0 bases and J by 1 base, with 12 bases left in between. The DNA of the CDR3 is TGTGCCTGGAGTGTACATCGGCGGGAGAACACTGAAGCTTTCTTT. Translation: CAWSVHRRENTEAFF.

This clone occurred a few times. This chain connects TRBV7-2 to TRBJ1-1, with D hard to call. Germline V CDR1 and CDR2: SGHTA, FQGNSA. V lost 5 bases to trimming and J lost 3 bases, with 16 bases between them. This CDR3 is 15 amino acids long. CDR3 sequence reads: CASSRPRSPDTEAFF. The CDR3 nucleotides are TGTGCCAGCAGCCGCCCCAGGTCCCCTGACACTGAAGCTTTCTTT.

This clone was detected a few times. The CDR3 region has the DNA TGTGCCAGCTCACCAATGGCCCAAGAGACCCAGTACTTC. Protein sequence: CASSPMAQETQYF. V gene TRBV18 combines with J gene TRBJ2-5; no reliable D call. Germline values: CDR1 KGHSH, CDR2 LQKENI. V shed 2 bases and J shed 1 base, with 5 bases lying between them. This CDR3 spans 13 amino acids.

This rearrangement joins TRBV16 to TRBJ2-1; D is possibly TRBD2 (6 bases). Trimming took 0 bases from V and 4 from J, leaving 10 bases between them. Germline V gives CDR1 KGHSY, CDR2 FQNENV. The CDR3 runs to 15 residues. DNA of the CDR3: TGTGCCAGCAGCCAATCGCCTAGCGCATACAATGAGCAGTTCTTC. It is translated as CASSQSPSAYNEQFF.

V gene TRBV19 combines with J gene TRBJ2-1; 7 bases are shared with TRBD2. CDR1 and CDR2 (germline): LNHDA, SQIVND (reference sequence). J was trimmed by 6 bases and V by 8 bases; bases with no gene match: 10. The CDR3 totals 14 residues. The CDR3 here is CASGWEREGNEQFF. The CDR3 nucleotides are TGTGCCAGTGGGTGGGAAAGGGAGGGCAATGAGCAGTTCTTC.

This clone was counted a few times. V gene TRBV30 combines with J gene TRBJ2-5, with TRBD1 matching over 7 bases. The germline V gene encodes CDR1 GTSNPN and CDR2 SVGIG (reference sequence). V shed 7 bases, J shed 4 bases, and the junction held 6 bases outside the gene matches. The length of the CDR3 is 12 residues. Here the CDR3 DNA reads TGTGCCTCGGACAGGTCTCTAGAGACCCAGTACTTC. Its translation is CASDRSLETQYF.

This clone was seen more than once but under ten times. The chain couples TRBV2 to TRBJ2-7; TRBD2 is a possible D gene (6 bases). CDR1 and CDR2 from the germline V gene are SNHLY and FYNNEI. Trimming took 8 bases from V and 4 from J, leaving 15 bases between them. This CDR3 region has 13 residues. The CDR3 protein is CASGRDSSYEQYF. CDR3 bases: TGTGCCAGCGGACGGGACTCCAGTTACGAGCAGTACTTC.

The J gene is TRBJ1-4, the V gene TRBV27; 7 positions match TRBD1. J lost 5 bases, V lost 2 bases, and 8 bases had no gene match. CDR3 length equals 16 residues. Germline assignment: CDR1 MNHEY and CDR2 SMNVEV (reference sequence). The CDR3 here is CASSLQPGQLNEKLFF. Written as DNA, the CDR3 is TGTGCCAGCAGTTTACAGCCGGGACAGCTAAATGAAAAACTGTTTTTT. Using reference TRBV27 and TRBJ1-4 for the parts outside the CDR3, the full variable domain is EAQVTQNPRYLITVTGKKLTVTCSQNMNHEYMSWYRQDPGLGLRQIYYSMNVEVTDKGDVPEGYKVSRKEKRNFPLILESPSPNQTSLYFCASSLQPGQLNEKLFFGSGTQLSVL.

The V gene is TRBV7-8, the J gene TRBJ2-5; D is possibly TRBD2 (7 bases). There are 17 residues in the CDR3. Trimming removed 0 bases from V and 9 bases from J, with 23 bases in between. CDR1 and CDR2 (germline): SGHVS, FQNEAQ. The CDR3 is CASSLARRGPRWEPQYF. The CDR3 coding sequence is TGTGCCAGCAGCTTAGCAAGGCGGGGGCCAAGATGGGAGCCCCAGTACTTC.

This sequence joins TRBV5-1 and TRBJ2-5, with no clear D. CDR1 is SGHRS and CDR2 is YFSETQ in the germline V gene. V shed 0 bases and J shed 0 bases, with 9 bases lying between them. There are 15 residues in the CDR3. CDR3 in DNA: TGCGCCAGCAGCTTGGATAGAGCACACCAAGAGACCCAGTACTTC. Translated, it gives CASSLDRAHQETQYF.

This clone was recorded a few times. The chain links TRBV18 to TRBJ2-5; tentative D call: TRBD1 (6 bases). V lost 6 bases and J 3 bases, leaving 11 bases between the germline ends. This CDR3 spans 13 amino acids. CDR1 and CDR2 (germline): KGHSH, LQKENI. Here the CDR3 reads CASSFGQKETQYF. In DNA, the CDR3 is TGTGCCAGCTCCTTTGGACAGAAAGAGACCCAGTACTTC.

The genes are TRBV7-8 and TRBJ1-5; D gene ambiguous. V lost 3 bases and J lost 2, with 11 bases in between. Germline CDR1 reads SGHVS; CDR2 reads FQNEAQ. This CDR3 has 15 amino acids. The CDR3 bases are TGTGCCAGCAGCTTGTTCAAGCAGGGCAATCAGCCCCAGCATTTT. The encoded protein is CASSLFKQGNQPQHF.

This clone was detected only a few times. The rearrangement uses TRBV19 and TRBJ2-1, with TRBD2 as a possible D gene (6 bases). This CDR3 is built from 13 residues. Germline-derived CDR1 and CDR2 are LNHDA and SQIVND (reference sequence). The ends were cut back, 7 bases at V and 8 bases at J, with 15 bases in the middle. The CDR3, as DNA: TGTGCCAGTATTCGGGGGAAGGGTTATGAGCAGTTCTTC. Its protein product is CASIRGKGYEQFF.

V and J are TRBV7-9 and TRBJ2-3; D is unresolved. CDR3 size: 14 residues. CDR1 SEHNR and CDR2 FQNEAQ come from the germline V gene (reference sequence). The ends were cut back, 6 bases at V and 3 bases at J, with 13 bases in the middle. CDR3 nucleotides: TGTGCCAGCAGTCCCCCAAGCCGAACAGATACGCAGTATTTT. As protein: CASSPPSRTDTQYF.

The chain is built from TRBV9 and TRBJ2-1; 8 nucleotides align to TRBD2. V trimming: 2 bases; J trimming: 7 bases; junction bases outside the gene matches: 11. This CDR3 spans 16 amino acids. From germline, CDR1 is SGDLS and CDR2 YYNGEE. In DNA, the CDR3 is TGTGCCAGCAGCGTGACGGGAGGGGCTTCGGGGAATGAGCAGTTCTTC. This codes for CASSVTGGASGNEQFF. Based on the CDR3 plus reference TRBV9 and TRBJ2-1, the full variable domain is DSGVTQTPKHLITATGQRVTLRCSPRSGDLSVYWYQQSLDQGLQFLIQYYNGEERAKGNILERFSAQQFPDLHSELNLSSLELGDSALYFCASSVTGGASGNEQFFGPGTRLTVL.

Only a few counts were recorded for this clone. The chain has TRBV7-8 and TRBJ2-7; 9 nucleotides line up with TRBD1. Germline lookup yields CDR1 SGHVS and CDR2 FQNEAQ. The V segment lost 4 bases and the J segment 0 bases; nucleotides outside the gene matches: 4. The CDR3 loop spans 15 amino acids. Here the CDR3 reads CASSWDRASSYEQYF. The CDR3 DNA is TGTGCCAGCAGCTGGGACAGGGCGAGCTCCTACGAGCAGTACTTC.

This clone was counted between two and nine times. The V and J genes are TRBV7-9 and TRBJ1-1, with TRBD1 identical over 7 bases. Per the germline V gene, CDR1 is SEHNR and CDR2 is FQNEAQ (reference sequence). Germline trimming cut 6 bases from V and 4 bases from J; bases unmatched to any gene: 5. This CDR3 region has 13 residues. This chain's CDR3 is CASSISGGTEAFF. The CDR3 coding sequence is TGTGCCAGCAGTATTTCAGGGGGCACTGAAGCTTTCTTT.

V usage is TRBV7-2 and J usage is TRBJ1-3; 8 bases are a match to TRBD1. Germline CDR1 reads SGHTA; CDR2 reads FQGNSA. V lost 5 bases and J lost 2; bases outside the gene matches: 8. The CDR3 consists of 16 residues. This CDR3 reads CASSRQGSSAGNTIYF. The CDR3 DNA reads TGTGCCAGCAGCCGACAGGGGAGCTCGGCTGGAAACACCATATATTTT.

This clone was counted a few times. The chain couples TRBV6-1 to TRBJ2-1; maybe TRBD2 (5 bases). The CDR3 is 13 residues long. Germline CDR1 and CDR2: MNHNS and SASEGT. V lost 3 bases and J 8 bases, leaving 11 bases between the germline ends. CDR3 sequence: CASSDGLADEQFF. CDR3 sequence (DNA): TGTGCCAGCAGTGACGGACTCGCGGATGAGCAGTTCTTC.

V usage is TRBV7-2 and J usage is TRBJ2-3, with D tentatively TRBD1 (6 bases). This CDR3 region has 13 residues. Trimming left V 4 bases short and J 7 bases short, with 12 bases between. Germline V gene sequence: CDR1 SGHTA, CDR2 FQGNSA. CDR3: CASSYREQNTQYF. CDR3 nucleotide sequence: TGTGCCAGCAGCTACAGGGAACAGAATACGCAGTATTTT.

This clone came up a few times. The J gene is TRBJ2-7, the V gene TRBV29-1; 8 positions agree with TRBD1. CDR1 is SQVTM and CDR2 is ANQGSEA in the germline V gene. This CDR3 contains 14 residues. V gave up 3 bases and J gave up 4 bases; unmatched junction bases: 8. Written as DNA, the CDR3 is TGCAGCGTTGAGGGCATTACAGGGGGGTACGAGCAGTACTTC. It is translated as CSVEGITGGYEQYF.